The 14 T cell receptor beta chains reported below all come from one sample, sequenced in a study of blood T cell repertoires in COVID-19. Profiled with immunoSEQ multiplex PCR; TCRdb holds only in-frame clones, not every one. The table lists approximately 230,000 clones, 80% to 90% of them singletons. The sample consisted of PBMCs or T cells enriched from blood (not recorded which). The receptors shown here come from a woman aged 25 to 39 who had recovered from COVID-19.

The chain joins TRBV5-1 to TRBJ2-3, with TRBD2 matching 7 bases. The junction had 8 bases not matched to a gene; V was cut back by 4 bases and J by 0 bases. The CDR3 is 16 residues long. Germline CDR1 SGHRS, CDR2 YFSETQ. The CDR3 DNA reads as TGCGCCAGCAGCCCCCCGGGACTACAAAGCACAGATACGCAGTATTTT. Protein product: CASSPPGLQSTDTQYF.

This chain joins TRBV5-1 and TRBJ1-1; the match to TRBD1 covers 7 bases. CDR3 length: 14 residues. Germline V CDR1 and CDR2: SGHRS, YFSETQ. With 4 bases clipped from V and 2 bases from J, the junction kept 5 bases outside the gene matches. CDR3 loop: CASSLGTVNTEAFF. DNA for the CDR3: TGCGCCAGCAGCCTAGGGACAGTAAACACTGAAGCTTTCTTT.

V usage is TRBV2 and J usage is TRBJ1-5; 9 positions match TRBD1. V dropped 6 bases and J dropped 5; count of bases not matched to a gene: 8. Looked up from germline, CDR1 is SNHLY and CDR2 is FYNNEI. The CDR3 has 15 amino acids. CDR3 DNA sequence: TGTGCCAGCAGGGGGTATAGGACAGGGGATCAGCCCCAGCATTTT. Its translation is CASRGYRTGDQPQHF.

V is TRBV4-2 and J is TRBJ2-5; 11 bases agree with TRBD1. The CDR3 runs 17 residues. Germline lookup yields CDR1 LGHNA and CDR2 YNFKEQ. Germline trimming cut 5 bases from V and 5 bases from J; bases unmatched to any gene: 13. The CDR3 nucleotides read TGTGCCAGCAGCTACGGACAGGGGGCTGCTGGTGAGGAGACCCAGTACTTC. The encoded protein is CASSYGQGAAGEETQYF.

This chain connects TRBV5-5 to TRBJ1-2; 7 positions agree with TRBD1. The CDR3 is made up of 15 amino acids. The germline V gene encodes CDR1 SGHKS and CDR2 YYEKEE (reference sequence). The junction had 5 bases not matched to a gene; V was cut back by 0 bases and J by 3 bases. CDR3 nucleotides: TGTGCCAGCAGCTTGGGCATTCAGGGGGACTATGGCTACACCTTC. This gives the protein CASSLGIQGDYGYTF.

This chain uses TRBV4-1 with TRBJ2-7, with 10 bases lining up with TRBD1. In germline, CDR1 is MGHRA, CDR2 YSYEKL. J gave up 5 bases and V 0 bases, and 13 bases lay outside the gene matches. CDR3 length: 18 amino acids. Written as DNA, the CDR3 is TGCGCCAGCAGCCAAGATCCTCCGGGTGGGACAGGGGACGACGAGCAGTACTTC. It is translated as CASSQDPPGGTGDDEQYF.

The CDR3 coding sequence is TGCGCCAGCAGCCAAGATCCCAGGGGCTGGGGCTACACCTTC. Translation gives CASSQDPRGWGYTF. The genes are TRBV4-1 and TRBJ1-2; possible D gene TRBD1, 6 bases. Germline values: CDR1 MGHRA, CDR2 YSYEKL. V lost 0 bases and J 8 bases, leaving 13 bases between the germline ends. The CDR3 spans 14 residues.

V usage is TRBV28 and J usage is TRBJ1-2; 10 bases are a match to TRBD1. Germline V gives CDR1 MDHEN, CDR2 SYDVKM. V lost 8 bases and J lost 2; bases outside the gene matches: 8. The CDR3 totals 15 residues. This CDR3 is CASFTRTGGNYGYTF. DNA of the CDR3: TGTGCCAGCTTTACTAGGACAGGGGGAAACTATGGCTACACCTTC.

The rearrangement uses TRBV30 and TRBJ1-5, with TRBD1 matching over 9 bases. Germline V gives CDR1 GTSNPN, CDR2 SVGIG (reference sequence). CDR3 size: 14 residues. The V segment lost 6 bases and the J segment 8 bases; nucleotides outside the gene matches: 11. In nucleotides, the CDR3 is TGTGCCTGCTCCCTGGGACAGGGAGGTAAGCCCCAGCATTTT. Encoded protein: CACSLGQGGKPQHF.

This sequence joins TRBV14 and TRBJ1-3; possibly TRBD1 for D (5 bases). V shed 4 bases and J shed 3 bases, with 16 bases lying between them. Germline CDR1 is SGHDN and CDR2 is FVKESK. The CDR3 is 16 residues long. CDR3 nucleotides: TGTGCCAGCAGCCCACAAAGGGGTCGTTTTGGAAACACCATATATTTT. Translating gives CASSPQRGRFGNTIYF.

The rearrangement links TRBV4-1 to TRBJ2-7; 10 bases align to TRBD1. The germline CDR1 and CDR2 sequences are MGHRA and YSYEKL. The CDR3 extends over 15 amino acids. The junction had 5 bases not matched to a gene; V was cut back by 4 bases and J by 2 bases. The DNA for the CDR3 is TGCGCCAGCAGCCCCGGGACAGGGGATCCCTACGAGCAGTACTTC. Protein sequence: CASSPGTGDPYEQYF.

V is TRBV2 and J is TRBJ1-5; D might be TRBD1 (6 bases). Deletions cut 5 bases from V and 2 bases from J, with 13 bases between. CDR3 length: 15 amino acids. The V gene's germline CDR1 is SNHLY and CDR2 FYNNEI. CDR3 DNA: TGTGCCAGCAGTAGGGGGTTGGAAGGCAATCAGCCCCAGCATTTT. This translates into CASSRGLEGNQPQHF.

For the CDR3, the DNA is TGTGCCAGCAGCCAGCGTTCGGGCACAGATACGCAGTATTTT. Protein product: CASSQRSGTDTQYF. The chain employs TRBV7-9 and TRBJ2-3, with D unclear. Germline V CDR1 and CDR2: SEHNR, FQNEAQ (reference sequence). V gave up 5 bases and J gave up 1 base, with 10 bases separating them. The CDR3 has 14 amino acids.

The chain is built from TRBV3-1 (or the pseudogene TRBV3-2) and TRBJ2-2; perhaps TRBD2 as D (5 bases). Germline CDR1 reads LGHDT; CDR2 reads YNNKEL (reference sequence). The CDR3 covers 14 residues. The ends were cut back, 4 bases at V and 4 bases at J, with 10 bases in the middle. The DNA of the CDR3 is TGTGCCAGCAGCCCCTCCCGGGGCACCGGGGAGCTGTTTTTT. Protein sequence: CASSPSRGTGELFF.